A single TCR beta chain is shown here with its context. As yet, its antigen is unknown. This record belongs to a study of cytomegalovirus exposure and HLA in healthy donors. Study outcomes and limitations: In a later analysis, TCR beta V- and J-gene trimming showed a link to a missense DCLRE1C variant. Apparent HLA restriction characterized most CMV-associated TCR beta chains in a later analysis. An observed cluster of highly shared sequence variants was recorded as a likely sequencing artifact.

At the time of sampling, donors were nominally healthy, though unrecorded immune exposures were likely. Primers for the PCR totalled 60 Vbeta and 13 Jbeta. Sequencing was performed with immunoSEQ multiplex PCR; in TCRdb, only in-frame clones are kept and a portion is missing. This sample has about 140,000 clones, with over 65% found just once. Sequencing was done on a sample of PBMCs. This clonotype was sampled from a female donor in good health and CMV-seronegative.

CDR3 residues: CAWSGYLALADIRGTGELFF. In DNA form, the CDR3 reads TGTGCCTGGAGCGGCTATCTAGCCCTAGCGGATATTAGGGGCACCGGGGAGCTGTTTTTT. The chain uses TRBV30 and TRBJ2-2; 7 bases are a match to TRBD2. The V gene's germline CDR1 is GTSNPN and CDR2 SVGIG (reference sequence). The CDR3 consists of 20 residues. V dropped 3 bases and J dropped 4; count of bases not matched to a gene: 23.